This T cell receptor (beta chain) emerged from a study of Ad26.COV2.S vaccination and SARS-CoV-2 variants. Study-level information: Among those in the COV1001 Ad26.COV2.S trial arm was the donor. The study gave Ad26.COV2.S intramuscularly, once or twice 56 days apart.

The treatment is: about 20 received Ad26.COV2.S at low or high dose, single or two shots; 5 received placebo; per-sample allocation not given. After the first vaccine or placebo injection, samples were drawn on day 63. Participants' vaccine, an Ad26 vector, delivered Wuhan-strain SARS-CoV-2 spike. Study-level points and caveats: Relative to placebo recipients, vaccine recipients exhibited elevated spike-specific TCR breadth.

Generated by immunoSEQ multiplex PCR, the TCRdb table keeps only in-frame clones and is missing some. The sample carries hundreds of thousands of clones, 70% to 90% recorded once. Points on this clone: Its antigen remains unidentified.

The source is a person between 18 and 65 years old who received the Ad26.COV2.S COVID-19 vaccine or a placebo. Sequenced material: peripheral blood, taken in a trial of Ad26.COV2.S vaccine versus placebo.

CDR3 residues: CASSLRTGRPSGANVLTF. CDR3 sequence (DNA): TGTGCCAGCAGCCTTAGGACAGGGAGACCCTCTGGGGCCAACGTCCTGACTTTC. The V gene is TRBV7-2, the J gene TRBJ2-6; 8 bases match TRBD1. This CDR3 spans 18 amino acids. Trimming at V came to 5 bases and at J to 0 bases, leaving 9 bases not matched to a gene. Germline CDR1 and CDR2: SGHTA and FQGNSA.